These 18 T cell receptor beta chains were all obtained from the same sample, sequenced in a study of Ad26.COV2.S vaccination and SARS-CoV-2 variants. The repertoire was sequenced with immunoSEQ multiplex PCR; TCRdb's copy has only in-frame clones and lacks some. There are roughly 40,000 clones in the sample; about 83% occur only once, and around half lies in the top ten. The source was peripheral blood, collected after recovery from COVID-19. These receptors originate from a human donor who had recovered from COVID-19.

This chain uses TRBV4-1 with TRBJ1-5; the D is unclear. The V gene's germline CDR1 is MGHRA and CDR2 YSYEKL. CDR3 length equals 15 residues. V shed 4 bases and J shed 3 bases, with 13 bases lying between them. The CDR3 loop reads CASSLVRDSNQPQHF. CDR3 nucleotides: TGCGCCAGCAGCCTTGTTAGAGACTCCAATCAGCCCCAGCATTTT.

The V and J genes are TRBV5-6 and TRBJ1-2; TRBD1 agrees at 10 bases. CDR1 SGHDT and CDR2 YYEEEE come from the germline V gene. CDR3 length: 18 residues. The ends lost 4 bases at V and 6 bases at J; junction bases unmatched: 18. The CDR3 sequence is CASSREVVSGTGDNGYTF. The CDR3, as DNA: TGTGCCAGCAGCAGGGAGGTAGTTTCCGGGACAGGGGATAATGGCTACACCTTC.

CDR3 sequence (DNA): TGCGCCAGCAGGGACGACGCAGATACGCAGTATTTT. Its protein is CASRDDADTQYF. This chain connects TRBV5-1 to TRBJ2-3; D gene uncertain. The CDR3 is made up of 12 amino acids. Germline V gene data show CDR1 as SGHRS and CDR2 as YFSETQ. V lost 5 bases and J lost 4, with 8 bases in between.

The chain couples TRBV5-6 to TRBJ1-4, with 8 bases aligning to TRBD1. The CDR3 runs 15 residues. Per the germline V gene, CDR1 is SGHDT and CDR2 is YYEEEE. With V trimmed by 3 bases and J by 4 bases, 5 bases remained unmatched. CDR3 DNA sequence: TGTGCCAGCAGCTGGAAACAGGGGGATAATGAAAAACTGTTTTTT. The encoded protein is CASSWKQGDNEKLFF.

The genes are TRBV7-2 and TRBJ1-1; possible D gene TRBD1, 6 bases. CDR1 and CDR2 from the germline V gene are SGHTA and FQGNSA. The CDR3 extends over 15 amino acids. The V end lost 1 base, the J end lost 1 base, and 10 bases lay between the germline ends. DNA of the CDR3: TGTGCCAGCAGCTTAGGAGGGGGAGCGAACACTGAAGCTTTCTTT. Protein: CASSLGGGANTEAFF.

This clone was recorded a few times. The chain joins TRBV7-9 to TRBJ2-7; unclear D gene. The germline CDR1 and CDR2 sequences are SEHNR and FQNEAQ (reference sequence). This CDR3 comprises 14 residues. V was shortened by 4 bases and J by 3 bases, with 13 bases between the two germline ends. The DNA of the CDR3 is TGTGCCAGCAGCTCAACTCGGGTCGACTACGAGCAGTACTTC. Its protein is CASSSTRVDYEQYF.

The chain's CDR3 is CAVSPQGSGSNQPQHF. CDR3 nucleotide sequence: TGTGCCGTCTCACCCCAGGGTTCTGGTAGCAATCAGCCCCAGCATTTT. The chain carries TRBV10-3 and TRBJ1-5; tentatively, D is TRBD1 (5 bases). With 11 bases removed from V and 0 bases from J, the gap between germline ends came to 20 bases. The CDR3 spans 16 residues. Germline values: CDR1 ENHRY, CDR2 SYGVKD.

The chain recombines TRBV5-6 with TRBJ2-7; D perhaps matches TRBD2 (6 bases). This CDR3 comprises 13 residues. CDR1 is SGHDT and CDR2 is YYEEEE in the germline V gene. V lost 4 bases and J 4 bases, leaving 12 bases between the germline ends. The chain's CDR3 is CASSVASAYEQYF. For the CDR3, the DNA is TGTGCCAGCAGCGTCGCTAGCGCATACGAGCAGTACTTC.

The chain recombines TRBV15 with TRBJ1-3, with D hard to call. Germline CDR1 LNHNV, CDR2 YYDKDF (reference sequence). Trimming left V 0 bases short and J 4 bases short, with 13 bases between. The CDR3 totals 16 residues. The CDR3, as DNA: TGTGCCACCAGCAGAGATCGTTCAGGCTCGGGAAACACCATATATTTT. Protein product: CATSRDRSGSGNTIYF.

Only one count was recorded for this clone. The chain is built from TRBV15 and TRBJ2-5, with 9 bases that match TRBD1. CDR1 and CDR2 (germline): LNHNV, YYDKDF (reference sequence). V was clipped by 8 bases and J by 2 bases; unmatched bases: 0. The CDR3 loop spans 12 amino acids. The CDR3 coding sequence is TGTGCCACCGGGACAGGGCAAGAGACCCAGTACTTC. This codes for CATGTGQETQYF.

The rearrangement uses TRBV12-5 and TRBJ1-1; TRBD1 aligns across 8 bases. This CDR3 region has 16 residues. The trim removed 6 bases at V and 6 bases at J, leaving 15 bases unmatched. Germline V gene sequence: CDR1 LGHNT, CDR2 FRNRAP. CDR3 nucleotides: TGTGCTAGTGGCCCGGACAGGGCGTGGGAGGACGCTGAAGCTTTCTTT. Protein sequence: CASGPDRAWEDAEAFF.

V usage is TRBV25-1 and J usage is TRBJ2-7, with TRBD1 identical over 12 bases. Germline V gives CDR1 MGHDK, CDR2 SYGVNS. CDR3 length equals 16 residues. Germline trimming cut 1 base from V and 4 bases from J; bases unmatched to any gene: 5. Written as DNA, the CDR3 is TGTGCCAGCAGTGAATTAGGGACAGGGGGCGGGTACGAGCAGTACTTC. This gives the protein CASSELGTGGGYEQYF.

The chain combines TRBV5-1 with TRBJ1-1; no clear D. The CDR3 covers 13 residues. Trimming left V 0 bases short and J 8 bases short, with 11 bases between. Germline V CDR1 and CDR2: SGHRS, YFSETQ. CDR3 protein: CASSLVSEPEAFF. CDR3 in DNA: TGCGCCAGCAGCTTGGTCTCAGAGCCAGAAGCTTTCTTT.

CDR3: CASRWGRLSYEQYV. DNA of the CDR3: TGTGCCAGCCGTTGGGGGCGCCTCTCCTACGAGCAGTACGTC. The chain joins TRBV19 to TRBJ2-7; the D gene is possibly TRBD1 (6 bases). The germline V and J ends were trimmed by 9 bases and 0 bases, with 15 bases remaining between them. The CDR3 runs to 14 residues. CDR1 and CDR2 (germline): LNHDA, SQIVND (reference sequence).

This chain's CDR3 is CASRGRGPTGELFF. The CDR3 DNA reads TGCGCCAGCAGGGGGAGGGGGCCCACCGGGGAGCTGTTTTTT. The chain has TRBV5-1 and TRBJ2-2; TRBD1 or TRBD2 may be the D gene (7 bases each). V was shortened by 5 bases and J by 4 bases, with 12 bases between the two germline ends. CDR3 length: 14 amino acids. Germline assignment: CDR1 SGHRS and CDR2 YFSETQ.

V gene TRBV14 combines with J gene TRBJ2-5, with 7 bases fitting TRBD1. The CDR3 length is 15 residues. CDR1 and CDR2 from the germline V gene are SGHDN and FVKESK. Losses at the gene ends were 0 bases for V and 4 bases for J; bases not matched to a gene: 5. The CDR3 protein is CASSQDHRGRETQYF. In DNA form, the CDR3 reads TGTGCCAGCAGCCAAGATCACAGGGGAAGAGAGACCCAGTACTTC.

The chain joins TRBV27 to TRBJ1-1; 7 nucleotides match TRBD1. This CDR3 contains 14 residues. V lost 4 bases to trimming and J lost 1 base; unmatched junction nucleotides: 3. CDR1 and CDR2 (germline): MNHEY, SMNVEV (reference sequence). CDR3 region: CASSYRTGNTEAFF. CDR3 DNA sequence: TGTGCCAGCAGTTATAGGACAGGGAACACTGAAGCTTTCTTT.

V usage is TRBV5-1 and J usage is TRBJ2-1; maybe TRBD1 (5 bases). The CDR3 sequence is 15 residues long. In germline, CDR1 is SGHRS, CDR2 YFSETQ. V was pared by 4 bases and J by 0 bases, with 11 bases between. DNA of the CDR3: TGCGCCAGCAGCCCCGACAGTCGCTCCTACAATGAGCAGTTCTTC. Its protein product is CASSPDSRSYNEQFF. Looking up the rest from reference TRBV5-1 and TRBJ2-1 gives the full variable domain: KAGVTQTPRYLIKTRGQQVTLSCSPISGHRSVSWYQQTPGQGLQFLFEYFSETQRNKGNFPGRFSGRQFSNSRSEMNVSTLELGDSALYLCASSPDSRSYNEQFFGPGTRLTVL.